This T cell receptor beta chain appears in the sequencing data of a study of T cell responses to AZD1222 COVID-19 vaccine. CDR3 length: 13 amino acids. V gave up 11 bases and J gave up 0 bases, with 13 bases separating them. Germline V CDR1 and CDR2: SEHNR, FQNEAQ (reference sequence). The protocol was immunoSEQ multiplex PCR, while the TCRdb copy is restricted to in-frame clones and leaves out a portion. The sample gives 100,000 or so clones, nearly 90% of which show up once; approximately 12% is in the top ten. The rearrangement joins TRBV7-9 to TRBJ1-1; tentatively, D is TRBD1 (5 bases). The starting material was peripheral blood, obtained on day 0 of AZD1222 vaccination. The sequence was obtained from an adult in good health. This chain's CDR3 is CAGGAGMNTEAFF. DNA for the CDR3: TGTGCCGGAGGGGCGGGAATGAACACTGAAGCTTTCTTT.